This TCR beta chain is drawn from a study of tumor-infiltrating lymphocytes in oesophageal squamous cell carcinoma. MiXCR was run by TCRdb on the PCR reads, yielding one entry per CDR3 protein. The data contain under 15,000 distinct CDR3 sequences, 45% to 70% of them singletons. Trimming cost V 2 bases and J 0 bases; bases outside gene matches: 11. Germline CDR1 is SGHAT and CDR2 is FQNNGV. This CDR3 has 18 amino acids. The rearrangement links TRBV11-2 to TRBJ2-3; 7 bases map to TRBD2. The receptor comes from a female donor with esophageal squamous cell carcinoma. The sample consisted of esophageal tumor tissue. For the CDR3, the DNA is TGTGCCAGCAGCTTACAGGCCACCTTTAGCGGGAGCACAGATACGCAGTATTTT. It translates to CASSLQATFSGSTDTQYF.